Listed here are 10 T cell receptor beta chains from one sample, sequenced in a study of cytomegalovirus exposure and HLA in healthy donors. In the PCR, 60 Vbeta and 13 Jbeta primers were used. Here immunoSEQ multiplex PCR was the method, and the copy in TCRdb shows in-frame clones only, minus some. The table records about 69,000 clones, approximately 80% of them present only once. The sequencing sample was made of PBMCs. Receptor source: a man aged 18 to 30 in good health and CMV-seronegative.

This clone appeared once. V usage is TRBV7-3 and J usage is TRBJ2-3, with 7 nucleotides matching TRBD1. The germline V gene has CDR1 SGHTA and CDR2 FQGTGA. The CDR3 runs to 17 residues. V shed 5 bases, J shed 1 base, and the junction held 12 bases outside the gene matches. The CDR3, as DNA: TGTGCCAGCAGCCAGACGACAGGGAGTCAAGGCACAGATACGCAGTATTTT. It yields the protein CASSQTTGSQGTDTQYF.

The V call is TRBV18, the J call TRBJ1-3; D not certain. Trimming took off 4 bases at V and 3 bases at J, with 10 bases between the two ends. The CDR3 is made up of 14 amino acids. Germline values: CDR1 KGHSH, CDR2 LQKENI. CDR3 DNA: TGTGCCAGCTCACGGCGGGGTTTTGGAAACACCATATATTTT. This sequence encodes CASSRRGFGNTIYF.

The V call is TRBV6-5, the J call TRBJ1-1, with 7 bases matching TRBD1. V lost 8 bases and J lost 7; bases outside the gene matches: 10. CDR1 is MNHEY and CDR2 is SVGAGI in the germline V gene. The CDR3 consists of 13 residues. The chain's CDR3 is CASRHRQGDEAFF. Written as DNA, the CDR3 is TGTGCCAGCCGACACCGACAGGGTGATGAAGCTTTCTTT.

This chain joins TRBV15 and TRBJ1-6; 7 nucleotides align to TRBD1. The germline gives CDR1 LNHNV, CDR2 YYDKDF (reference sequence). This CDR3 is 14 amino acids long. V was clipped by 1 base and J by 9 bases; unmatched bases: 3. The CDR3 region is CATSRGGTVSPLHF. CDR3 nucleotide sequence: TGTGCCACCAGCAGAGGCGGGACAGTTTCACCCCTCCACTTT. The whole variable domain, remainder taken from reference TRBV15 and TRBJ1-6, is DAMVIQNPRYQVTQFGKPVTLSCSQTLNHNVMYWYQQKSSQAPKLLFHYYDKDFNNEADTPDNFQSRRPNTSFCFLDIRSPGLGDTAMYLCATSRGGTVSPLHFGNGTRLTVT.

This rearrangement joins TRBV4-3 to TRBJ1-2, with D hard to call. The CDR3 is 15 residues long. V was shortened by 0 bases and J by 1 base, with 9 bases between the two germline ends. Germline lookup yields CDR1 LGHNA and CDR2 YSLEER. The CDR3 loop is CASSQDPGSNYGYTF. Written as DNA, the CDR3 is TGCGCCAGCAGCCAAGATCCGGGGAGTAACTATGGCTACACCTTC.

V usage is TRBV27 and J usage is TRBJ2-5, with 7 nucleotides matching TRBD2. V shed 2 bases, J shed 5 bases, and the junction held 5 bases outside the gene matches. The CDR3 covers 14 residues. CDR1 and CDR2 from the germline V gene are MNHEY and SMNVEV (reference sequence). CDR3 nucleotide sequence: TGTGCCAGCAGTTTAACGGGGGGAGGGGAGACCCAGTACTTC. Protein product: CASSLTGGGETQYF.

V usage is TRBV7-8 and J usage is TRBJ1-5; D may be TRBD1 (6 bases). There are 17 residues in the CDR3. In germline, CDR1 is SGHVS, CDR2 FQNEAQ. V was cut by 5 bases and J by 0 bases, with 17 bases left in between. In nucleotides, the CDR3 is TGTGCCAGCAGCCAAGGACAGAACCCATATAGCAATCAGCCCCAGCATTTT. This translates into CASSQGQNPYSNQPQHF.

The chain joins TRBV5-4 to TRBJ1-1; 12 nucleotides agree with TRBD1. The V and J ends lost 0 bases and 1 base, in that order; junction bases with no gene match: 7. The CDR3 has 18 residues. Looked up from germline, CDR1 is SGHNT and CDR2 is YYREEE (reference sequence). The CDR3 here is CASSLAGDRGRGNTEAFF. In nucleotides, the CDR3 is TGTGCCAGCAGCTTGGCGGGGGACAGGGGGCGTGGGAACACTGAAGCTTTCTTT.

The chain joins TRBV28 to TRBJ1-1; weak D call: TRBD1 (6 bases). Germline-derived CDR1 and CDR2 are MDHEN and SYDVKM. V was pared by 3 bases and J by 4 bases, with 6 bases between. The CDR3 spans 12 residues. CDR3 bases: TGTGCCAGCAGTTTGGGGGCCACTGAAGCTTTCTTT. Translation gives CASSLGATEAFF.

The rearrangement uses TRBV19 and TRBJ1-5, with unresolved D. With 2 bases removed from V and 9 bases from J, the gap between germline ends came to 20 bases. Germline loops: CDR1 LNHDA, CDR2 SQIVND (reference sequence). There are 16 residues in the CDR3. Written as DNA, the CDR3 is TGTGCCAGTAGTATACTCCCGGAGAGGCTGTCTTGGCCCCAGCATTTT. Translating gives CASSILPERLSWPQHF.